Presented here are 24 T cell receptor beta chains from one specimen sequenced in a study of T cells in Graves' hyperthyroidism and ophthalmopathy (dated by TCRdb to 2018 to 2020). Library prep was done by multiplex PCR. These reads were obtained on an Illumina HiSeq 2000. Amplification of TCR beta CDR3 regions was carried out from RNA transcripts. For the first round of RT-PCR on the TCR CDR3, the HTBI primer set was used together with the Qiagen OneStep RT-PCR kit. The raw public reads went through TCRdb reprocessing: fastp at Q25, MiXCR clone calling, in-frame beta chains kept. Here each entry gathers all rows of one CDR3 protein and keeps the most common genes and DNA. The sample table lists about 740,000 distinct CDR3 sequences, 11% to 15% of them with a count of one. The top ten hold 10% of the sample. Sequencing input: blood. These receptors came from a woman younger than 30 with Graves' hyperthyroidism.

The table lists this clonotype with many counts. The rearrangement uses TRBV12-3 or TRBV12-4 and TRBJ2-5; 7 positions match TRBD1. J gave up 5 bases and V 6 bases, and 12 bases lay outside the gene matches. The length of the CDR3 is 15 residues. CDR3 region: CASSSPWTGLETQYF. In nucleotides, the CDR3 is TGTGCCAGCAGCTCCCCTTGGACAGGACTGGAGACCCAGTACTTC.

The table lists this clonotype with a few counts. Since a much larger clone is just one base distant, this may be a read error. The chain employs TRBV28 and TRBJ1-1; no reliable D call. The germline V gene encodes CDR1 MDHEN and CDR2 SYDVKM. The CDR3 extends over 12 amino acids. CDR3 amino acids: CASSQLGFEASF. The CDR3 region has the DNA TGTGCCAGCAGCCAACTGGGGTTTGAAGCTTCCTTT.

This chain links TRBV20-1 with TRBJ1-5, with no clear D. Deletions cut 4 bases from V and 0 bases from J, with 22 bases between. The CDR3 consists of 18 residues. Germline CDR1 is DFQATT and CDR2 is SNEGSKA (reference sequence). The CDR3 loop reads CSATPYPLDSYSNQPQHF. CDR3 DNA: TGCAGTGCTACTCCCTACCCCTTGGATTCTTATAGCAATCAGCCCCAGCATTTT.

The J gene is TRBJ2-1, the V gene TRBV7-9, with 8 positions matching TRBD2. This CDR3 has 15 residues. Trimming removed 6 bases from V and 7 bases from J; junction bases left unmatched: 11. Germline V gives CDR1 SEHNR, CDR2 FQNEAQ (reference sequence). CDR3 region: CASRGPPGGGNEQFF. CDR3 nucleotide sequence: TGTGCCAGCAGAGGGCCTCCGGGAGGGGGAAATGAGCAGTTCTTC.

The rearrangement joins TRBV5-1 to TRBJ1-4; D uncertain. Germline-derived CDR1 and CDR2 are SGHRS and YFSETQ. Trimming took 0 bases from V and 5 from J, leaving 5 bases between them. CDR3 length equals 13 residues. CDR3 coding DNA: TGCGCCAGCAGCTTGGGACGGAATGAAAAACTGTTTTTT. This sequence encodes CASSLGRNEKLFF.

The chain has TRBV4-2 and TRBJ2-2, with no clear D. Germline V gene sequence: CDR1 LGHNA, CDR2 YNFKEQ. The CDR3 sequence is 15 residues long. V was shortened by 0 bases and J by 6 bases, with 11 bases between the two germline ends. CDR3 region: CASSQEVTGSGELFF. Here the CDR3 DNA reads TGTGCCAGCAGCCAAGAAGTAACCGGCTCCGGGGAGCTGTTTTTT.

Concerning this clonotype itself: A much larger clone lies one base from this, so it may be a read error. This rearrangement joins TRBV3-1 to TRBJ2-2, with TRBD2 matching 9 bases. Germline values: CDR1 LGHDT, CDR2 YNNKEL (reference sequence). Trimming at V came to 4 bases and at J to 2 bases, leaving 8 bases not matched to a gene. The CDR3 is made up of 17 amino acids. The CDR3 region has the DNA TGTGCCAGCAGCCCTAAAACGGGACTAGCAAACACCGGGGAGCTGTTTTTT. Protein product: CASSPKTGLANTGELFF.

This sequence joins TRBV7-9 and TRBJ2-1; no clear D gene. The germline V gene encodes CDR1 SEHNR and CDR2 FQNEAQ (reference sequence). V lost 2 bases to trimming and J lost 15 bases, with 14 bases between them. CDR3 length equals 12 residues. Here the CDR3 DNA reads TGTGCCAGCAGCTTAATTGCCGGTCCACGGTTCTTC. Translation gives CASSLIAGPRFF. The variable domain in full, completed from reference TRBV7-9 and TRBJ2-1, reads DTGVSQNPRHKITKRGQNVTFRCDPISEHNRLYWYRQTLGQGPEFLTYFQNEAQLEKSRLLSDRFSAERPKGSFSTLEIQRTEQGDSAMYLCASSLIAGPRFFGPGTRLTVL.

In its sample, this clonotype was seen a few times. The chain is built from TRBV7-3 and TRBJ2-7, with D perhaps TRBD2 (6 bases). The CDR3 has 15 residues. CDR1 and CDR2 from the germline V gene are SGHTA and FQGTGA. The ends were cut back, 5 bases at V and 1 base at J, with 15 bases in the middle. The CDR3 region has the DNA TGTGCCAGCAGCCCTCAAAACGGAGGGTCCTACGAGCAGTACTTC. Translating gives CASSPQNGGSYEQYF.

The chain joins TRBV18 to TRBJ1-3; perhaps TRBD1 as D (6 bases). The CDR3 runs to 15 residues. CDR1 is KGHSH, CDR2 LQKENI, per germline. Trimming removed 0 bases from V and 4 bases from J, with 10 bases in between. DNA for the CDR3: TGTGCCAGCTCACCACCGGGCAGGGGCGGAAACACCATATATTTT. Translation gives CASSPPGRGGNTIYF. The whole variable domain, filled in from reference TRBV18 and TRBJ1-3, reads NAGVMQNPRHLVRRRGQEARLRCSPMKGHSHVYWYRQLPEEGLKFMVYLQKENIIDESGMPKERFSAEFPKEGPSILRIQQVVRGDSAAYFCASSPPGRGGNTIYFGEGSWLTVV.

In its sample, this clonotype was seen many times. This rearrangement joins TRBV30 to TRBJ1-1; D possibly corresponds to TRBD1 (5 bases). CDR3 length equals 14 residues. V lost 1 base to trimming and J lost 6 bases, with 15 bases between them. In germline, CDR1 is GTSNPN, CDR2 SVGIG (reference sequence). The CDR3 sequence is CAWSDPGAPPEAFF. The DNA for the CDR3 is TGTGCCTGGAGTGACCCCGGGGCGCCGCCTGAAGCTTTCTTT.

Points on this clonotype: Mismatch with germline at one junction end may stem from a read error. The chain carries TRBV2 and TRBJ1-1; D remains ambiguous. Germline lookup yields CDR1 SNHLY and CDR2 FYNNEI. This CDR3 region has 13 residues. The CDR3 bases are TGTGCCAGCTCCCAAGCCATGAACACTGGAGCTTTCTTT. As protein: CASSQAMNTGAFF.

This clonotype came up many times. The rearrangement uses TRBV7-2 and TRBJ2-7, with D tentatively TRBD1 (6 bases). Trimming left V 3 bases short and J 0 bases short, with 12 bases between. Germline V gene sequence: CDR1 SGHTA, CDR2 FQGNSA. The CDR3 spans 15 residues. CDR3 sequence (DNA): TGTGCCAGCAGCTTGGTAGGACAGAGCTCCTACGAGCAGTACTTC. It yields the protein CASSLVGQSSYEQYF.

This clonotype was counted ten times or more. The chain combines TRBV30 with TRBJ1-4; 7 nucleotides line up with TRBD1. The CDR3 has 11 amino acids. Germline CDR1 GTSNPN, CDR2 SVGIG (reference sequence). The CDR3 spells CAATGNEKLFF. The CDR3 DNA reads as TGTGCGGCGACAGGGAATGAAAAACTGTTTTTT.

This clonotype was detected only a few times. The V and J genes are TRBV5-6 and TRBJ1-5, with 9 bases identical to TRBD1. Germline V gives CDR1 SGHDT, CDR2 YYEEEE. This CDR3 is built from 15 residues. The junction had 5 bases not matched to a gene; V was cut back by 1 base and J by 6 bases. This CDR3 reads CASSLWGQGGQPQHF. The CDR3 DNA is TGTGCCAGCAGCTTGTGGGGACAGGGTGGTCAGCCCCAGCATTTT.

Only a few counts were recorded for this clonotype. The chain has TRBV6-5 and TRBJ2-1, with a weak D call TRBD2 (6 bases). This CDR3 contains 16 residues. Trimming took off 0 bases at V and 8 bases at J, with 17 bases between the two ends. The germline CDR1 and CDR2 sequences are MNHEY and SVGAGI. The CDR3: CASSYSTSRRGDEQFF. CDR3 in DNA: TGTGCCAGCAGTTACTCGACCTCAAGGAGGGGCGATGAGCAGTTCTTC.

This clonotype was picked up many times. The CDR3 DNA sequence: TGTGCCAGCAGCCCTGAAACTAGGATCTACAATGAGCAGTTCTTC. Encoded protein: CASSPETRIYNEQFF. The V call is TRBV13, the J call TRBJ2-1; D perhaps matches TRBD2 (5 bases). Germline lookup yields CDR1 PRHDT and CDR2 FYEKMQ (reference sequence). Trimming removed 5 bases from V and 3 bases from J, with 14 bases in between. CDR3 length equals 15 residues.

This rearrangement joins TRBV27 to TRBJ2-6; TRBD1 is a possible D gene (6 bases). The CDR3 consists of 15 residues. Trimming cost V 6 bases and J 2 bases, with 11 bases left between them. From germline, CDR1 is MNHEY and CDR2 SMNVEV (reference sequence). CDR3 DNA sequence: TGTGCCAGCAGGCTTGCAGGGGCTGGGGCCAACGTCCTGACTTTC. This translates into CASRLAGAGANVLTF.

The chain has TRBV15 and TRBJ2-6; D is uncertain. The CDR3 is 15 residues long. With 5 bases removed from V and 4 bases from J, the gap between germline ends came to 12 bases. The V gene's germline CDR1 is LNHNV and CDR2 YYDKDF (reference sequence). The CDR3 loop reads CATSSRSDGANVLTF. The DNA for the CDR3 is TGTGCCACCAGCTCTCGGTCCGACGGGGCCAACGTCCTGACTTTC.

This clonotype was found many times. The V gene is TRBV14, the J gene TRBJ2-7; D is possibly TRBD2 (6 bases). The CDR3 spans 15 residues. Trimming took 2 bases from V and 1 from J, leaving 12 bases between them. Germline-derived CDR1 and CDR2 are SGHDN and FVKESK. The CDR3 region is CASSQQLGLSYEQYF. As DNA, the CDR3 is TGTGCCAGCAGCCAACAACTGGGACTGTCCTACGAGCAGTACTTC.

The V and J genes are TRBV20-1 and TRBJ2-1, with a tentative D call TRBD2 (5 bases). The J call may be mistaken, given a closer DNA end match to TRBJ2-7. This CDR3 has 13 amino acids. CDR1 and CDR2 from the germline V gene are DFQATT and SNEGSKA (reference sequence). CDR3 in DNA: TGCAGTGCTGGGCGGGTTCTCTACAATGAGCAGTACTTC. It is translated as CSAGRVLYNEQYF.

There are many counts of this clonotype. V is TRBV7-2 and J is TRBJ1-1; no clear D gene. In germline, CDR1 is SGHTA, CDR2 FQGNSA. Trimming removed 5 bases at V and 1 base at J, with 8 bases between. This CDR3 comprises 13 residues. The CDR3 spells CASSKHQNTEAFF. CDR3 nucleotides: TGTGCCAGCAGCAAACACCAGAACACTGAAGCTTTCTTT.

The J gene is TRBJ1-4, the V gene TRBV3-1, with a weak D call TRBD1 (5 bases). CDR3 length: 16 residues. V lost 1 base and J lost 7, with 16 bases in between. CDR1 is LGHDT and CDR2 is YNNKEL in the germline V gene (reference sequence). The CDR3 here is CASSQVRGDGVEKLFF. In DNA form, the CDR3 reads TGTGCCAGCAGCCAAGTTAGGGGCGACGGGGTTGAAAAACTGTTTTTT.

J is TRBJ2-1 and V is TRBV11-2; D ambiguous. The germline CDR1 and CDR2 sequences are SGHAT and FQNNGV. The CDR3 covers 14 residues. V dropped 8 bases and J dropped 4 bases, with 15 bases sitting between them. The CDR3 is CASSPQSRYNEQFF. The CDR3 bases are TGTGCCAGCTCACCACAGTCCAGGTACAATGAGCAGTTCTTC.